This T cell receptor beta chain was identified during a study of blood T cell repertoires in COVID-19. Background on the study: Sites across the United States, Italy and Spain contributed samples from acute and convalescent COVID-19.

TCRdb's table, derived via immunoSEQ multiplex PCR, lists solely in-frame clones and lacks some. The sample records fewer than 200,000 clones, about 87% being singletons. This TCR was sampled from a young woman who had recovered from COVID-19. The source material was peripheral blood.

CDR3 loop: CASSFTGAGELFF. The CDR3, as DNA: TGTGCCAGCAGTTTCACAGGGGCCGGGGAGCTGTTTTTT. V and J are TRBV27 and TRBJ2-2; 7 bases agree with TRBD1. The germline V gene has CDR1 MNHEY and CDR2 SMNVEV (reference sequence). The CDR3 runs 13 residues. After removal of 3 bases from V and 6 bases from J, the junction contained 1 base not matched to a gene.